Listed below are T cell receptor beta chains from one sample, sequenced in a study of T-cell memory formation after mild COVID-19. TCRdb reprocessed the 5' RACE reads via MiXCR and lists one record per CDR3 protein. This sample carries approximately 170,000 distinct CDR3 sequences, 10% to 15% of them seen once, and the ten largest clones take 3% to 4%. Sequencing was done on a sample of PBMCs or a T cell subset sorted from them (not recorded which). Receptor source: a young man who had mild COVID-19 (a few samples of this study predate the infection). Cell type and time point are not known. Both conserved end residues are part of each CDR3. A D gene is named only where the DNA matches it firmly. Size values are once, few and many counts, or a class for expanded clones, and some rows have none.

cdr3_nt cdr3_aa v_call clone_size j_call d_call
TGTGCCAGCACCTCGGGGTTCGAGGGCATTCAGTACTTC CASTSGFEGIQYF TRBV7-2 NA TRBJ2-4 NA
TGTGCCAGTAGTATGAGATGGGGTTACGGAAACACCATATATTTT CASSMRWGYGNTIYF TRBV19 few TRBJ1-3 NA
TGTGCCAGCAGCCGAATGGCAGTCACCGGGGAGCTGTTTTTT CASSRMAVTGELFF TRBV14 few TRBJ2-2 NA
TGTGCCAGCAGCTTCGGACTAGCGGGGGGAACAGATACGCAGTATTTT CASSFGLAGGTDTQYF TRBV7-9 few TRBJ2-3 TRBD2
TGTGCCAGCAGTCACGACAGGGCCGGGCAGCCCCAGCATTTT CASSHDRAGQPQHF TRBV7-2 NA TRBJ1-5 TRBD1
TGTGCCAGCAGTTTAACGCATCAGCCCCAGCATTTT CASSLTHQPQHF TRBV28 once TRBJ1-5 NA
TGTGCCAGCAGCGGCCGGCCCAACAATGAGCAGTTCTTC CASSGRPNNEQFF TRBV21-1 NA TRBJ2-1 NA
TGCGCCAGCAGCTTAGGCGACAGGAACAATGAGCAGTTCTTC CASSLGDRNNEQFF TRBV5-1 few TRBJ2-1 NA
TGCGCCAGCAGCCTAGAGGGGGCCTACGAGCAGTACTTC CASSLEGAYEQYF TRBV5-1 few TRBJ2-7 NA
TGTGCCATCAGCAACTTGAGGGGTGGGGAGACCCAGTACTTC CAISNLRGGETQYF TRBV10-3 NA TRBJ2-5 NA
TGTGCCAGCAGTGCGGCACAGGATGTAGCCGGGGAGCTGTTTTTT CASSAAQDVAGELFF TRBV2 NA TRBJ2-2 NA
TGTGCCAGCAGCGCCCAGGTCAACCAAGAGACCCAGTACTTC CASSAQVNQETQYF TRBV9 few TRBJ2-5 NA
TGCAGTGCCCGAGGAAGGGGGTCCGGGGAGCTGTTTTTT CSARGRGSGELFF TRBV20-1 few TRBJ2-2 NA
TGCGCCAGCAGCCAAGGCGTAGGGGGGGCCTCGTTCTTC CASSQGVGGASFF TRBV4-1 few TRBJ2-1 NA
TGTGCCAGCAGTCTCGGACACAGTTCAGATACGCAGTATTTT CASSLGHSSDTQYF TRBV12-3/TRBV12-4 few TRBJ2-3 NA
TGTGCCATCAGGGCGGACGGAGCAACTAATGAAAAACTGTTTTTT CAIRADGATNEKLFF TRBV10-3 few TRBJ1-4 NA
TGTGCCAGCAGTGAAGTACCGGGACAGGGCAAACTCTTCTTT CASSEVPGQGKLFF TRBV6-1 few TRBJ1-1 TRBD1
TGTGCCAGCAGCTATAGGGCCGGGACAACTGAAGCTTTCTTT CASSYRAGTTEAFF TRBV7-2 NA TRBJ1-1 NA
TGTGCCAGCAGCTTTCTAGCAGGTCCCTACGAGCAGTACTTC CASSFLAGPYEQYF TRBV7-2 few TRBJ2-7 NA
TGTGCCAGCAGCATAAACTCCTACAATGAGCAGTTCTTC CASSINSYNEQFF TRBV7-3 NA TRBJ2-1 NA
TGTGCCTGGAGTCGACCAGGGGAATCTGGAAACACCATATATTTT CAWSRPGESGNTIYF TRBV30 NA TRBJ1-3 NA
TGTGCCAGCCGACTAGCGGGGTCGAGCACCGGGGAGCTGTTTTTT CASRLAGSSTGELFF TRBV27 NA TRBJ2-2 TRBD2
TGTGCCAGCAGCCAAGATGGGGGACAGGGAGACACCGGGGAGCTGTTTTTT CASSQDGGQGDTGELFF TRBV4-2 NA TRBJ2-2 TRBD1
TGTGCCAGCAGCTTAGCGAACAGGGAGATCACCGGGGAGCTGTTTTTT CASSLANREITGELFF TRBV7-6 NA TRBJ2-2 NA
TGTGCCAGCACCTTGTTAGGGGACACTGAAGCTTTCTTT CASTLLGDTEAFF TRBV7-2 few TRBJ1-1 NA
TGTGCCAGCAGTTTAAGACAGGCCGGGTGGAATCAGCCCCAGCATTTT CASSLRQAGWNQPQHF TRBV12-3/TRBV12-4 few TRBJ1-5 NA
TGTGCCAGTCACCCTCGGGGGGGCGGCAATCAGCCCCAGCATTTT CASHPRGGGNQPQHF TRBV7-2 NA TRBJ1-5 NA
TGTGCCAGCAGCCTTTTTCCGAACACCGGGGAGCTGTTTTTT CASSLFPNTGELFF TRBV9 NA TRBJ2-2 NA
TGTGCCAGACTATGGCGGAACCGGTGGAATCAGCCCCAGCATTTT CARLWRNRWNQPQHF TRBV21-1 few TRBJ1-5 NA
TGCAGTGCTCCCGGGACAGGTAACGCAGATACGCAGTATTTT CSAPGTGNADTQYF TRBV20-1 NA TRBJ2-3 TRBD1
TGCAGCGTTGTGTCGGCCGGCTACGAGCAGTACTTC CSVVSAGYEQYF TRBV29-1 many TRBJ2-7 NA
TGTGCCAGCAGCTTGTGGGGGATGAATCAGCCCCAGCATTTT CASSLWGMNQPQHF TRBV5-6 many TRBJ1-5 NA
TGTGCCAGCAGCCCCAATGGGTTCGTAGCACAGTACTTC CASSPNGFVAQYF TRBV7-2 few TRBJ2-5 NA
TGTGCCAGCAGCTCCCGAGGGGGGGAGCTGTTTTTT CASSSRGGELFF TRBV7-3 few TRBJ2-2 NA
TGTGCCAGCAGCGAGATCGGGGGGAACACTGAAGCTTTCTTT CASSEIGGNTEAFF TRBV7-9 many TRBJ1-1 NA
TGTGCCAGCAGGTTGGACAGGGGGTCCTACAATGAGCAGTTCTTC CASRLDRGSYNEQFF TRBV7-3 NA TRBJ2-1 TRBD1